This is a list of T cell receptor beta chains from one sample in a study of blood T cell repertoires in COVID-19. The data were produced by immunoSEQ multiplex PCR, yet TCRdb's version contains in-frame clones alone and is incomplete. The data show 200,000 to 250,000 clones, about 82% seen once. Source material: peripheral blood. The receptor set was obtained from a man at least 80 years old with acute or convalescent COVID-19. Both conserved end residues are part of each CDR3. The D gene is left open where the match is weak. Rows may omit the clone size; those that give it use once, few, many or a size class.

D,size,J,V,DNA,CDR3
-,once,TRBJ2-2,TRBV5-1,TGCGCCAGCAGCTTGGCCACAAACACCGGGGAGCTGTTTTTT,CASSLATNTGELFF
-,-,TRBJ1-6,TRBV27,TGTGCCAGCAGCGTTGGAGGAGGAGGGAATTCACCCCTCCACTTT,CASSVGGGGNSPLHF
TRBD1,-,TRBJ2-1,TRBV11-2,TGTGCCAGCAGCCCGACTTCACAGGGGGCGGGGGAGCAGTTCTTC,CASSPTSQGAGEQFF
-,few,TRBJ2-7,TRBV25-1,TGTGCCAGCAGTCACTCCTACGAGCAGTACTTC,CASSHSYEQYF
TRBD1,-,TRBJ1-5,TRBV18,TGTGCCAGCTCACGGTCGACAGGGCGACAGCCCCAGCATTTT,CASSRSTGRQPQHF
-,-,TRBJ2-1,TRBV20-1,TGCAGTGCTAGAAGGACAGTTGAGCAGTTCTTC,CSARRTVEQFF
TRBD2,-,TRBJ2-1,TRBV5-1,TGCGCCAGCAGCCTTAGCGGGCCCTACAATGAGCAGTTCTTC,CASSLSGPYNEQFF
-,-,TRBJ2-7,TRBV9,TGTGCCAGCAGCACCGGGGGGCGGATGTACGAGCAGTACTTC,CASSTGGRMYEQYF
TRBD1,-,TRBJ2-7,TRBV3-1/TRBV3-2,TGTGCCAGCAGCACCCGGGACAGGGGGCGAAACGAGCAGTACTTC,CASSTRDRGRNEQYF
-,-,TRBJ2-5,TRBV28,TGTGCCAGCAGTTCGGCAGGAAGTGAGAAGACCCAGTACTTC,CASSSAGSEKTQYF
TRBD1,-,TRBJ2-7,TRBV28,TGTGCCAGCAGTCCAATGACAGGGGGAGTCTACGAGCAGTACTTC,CASSPMTGGVYEQYF
TRBD1,-,TRBJ2-2,TRBV27,TGTGCCAGCAGTTTAGGGGAACAGGGGCGCACCGGGGAGCTGTTTTTT,CASSLGEQGRTGELFF
-,-,TRBJ1-2,TRBV10-2,TGCGCCAGCAGTGAGTCTACAGGCCAGAACTATGGCTACACCTTC,CASSESTGQNYGYTF
TRBD2,-,TRBJ2-3,TRBV6-1,TGTGCCAGCAGTGAATCCCTAGCGGGAGGGATAGATACGCAGTATTTT,CASSESLAGGIDTQYF
-,once,TRBJ2-7,TRBV7-9,TGTGCCAGCAGCTTAGGACTGACCCTCGAGCAGTACTTC,CASSLGLTLEQYF
-,-,TRBJ1-2,TRBV19,TGTGCCAGTAACCCCCCCGGGAATAACTATGGCTACACCTTC,CASNPPGNNYGYTF
TRBD1,-,TRBJ1-2,TRBV7-9,TGTGCCAGCAGCCCTCCTCCGACAGGGGCCTCGGGCTACACCTTC,CASSPPPTGASGYTF
TRBD1,-,TRBJ1-2,TRBV10-2,TGCGCCACGATGGGGGGACAGGGGGCTTATGGCTACACCTTC,CATMGGQGAYGYTF
-,-,TRBJ1-2,TRBV18,TGTGCCAGCTCACCACTGGGGGAGGTCTATGGCTACACCTTC,CASSPLGEVYGYTF
TRBD1,once,TRBJ1-4,TRBV2,TGTGCCAGCAGCCGCTCCGGGACAGGGAGGGAAAAACTGTTTTTT,CASSRSGTGREKLFF
-,-,TRBJ1-5,TRBV28,TGTGCCAGCAGCCCCTCCGAGGGTCGGGTCCAGCCCCAGCATTTT,CASSPSEGRVQPQHF
TRBD1,once,TRBJ2-2,TRBV7-2,TGTGCCAGCAGCCCAAGGGACAGGGGGAACACCGGGGAGCTGTTTTTT,CASSPRDRGNTGELFF
-,-,TRBJ1-5,TRBV19,TGTGCCACTCACCGGGGGGATAGCAATCAGCCCCAGCATTTT,CATHRGDSNQPQHF
TRBD2,-,TRBJ2-1,TRBV29-1,TGCAGCGCTGTGGGCGCCGCGGGGGATGAGCAGTTCTTC,CSAVGAAGDEQFF
TRBD1,once,TRBJ2-1,TRBV19,TGTGCCAGTACCCGGGGACAGGCCAGTGAGCAGTTCTTC,CASTRGQASEQFF
TRBD1,-,TRBJ1-5,TRBV29-1,TGCAGCGTTGAGGTCGGGCCCAGGGGGTCTTATCAGCCCCAGCATTTT,CSVEVGPRGSYQPQHF
-,-,TRBJ1-5,TRBV3-1/TRBV3-2,TGTGCCAGCACTAACGGGGGGAGCAATCAGCCCCAGCATTTT,CASTNGGSNQPQHF
-,-,TRBJ2-2,TRBV4-3,TGCGCCAGCAGTCTTAATTGGAGGGGGCGACTTAAGAGCGGGGAGCTGTTTTTT,CASSLNWRGRLKSGELFF
TRBD2,-,TRBJ2-2,TRBV10-3,TGTGCCATCAGTGAGCTAGGACTAGCGGGTTTCGCGAACACCGGGGAGCTGTTTTTT,CAISELGLAGFANTGELFF
-,-,TRBJ1-2,TRBV18,TGTGCCAGCTCACCTACGTTAACAGGAGGGACCTATGGCTACACCTTC,CASSPTLTGGTYGYTF
TRBD1,few,TRBJ2-1,TRBV7-9,TGTGCCAGCAGCCGAGGTGTTCTGACAGGGTCGGATGAGCAGTTCTTC,CASSRGVLTGSDEQFF
TRBD1,-,TRBJ1-3,TRBV6-5,TGTGCCAGCAGTTACTCGACAGGGACTGGAAACACCATATATTTT,CASSYSTGTGNTIYF
-,few,TRBJ2-5,TRBV6-5,TGTGCCAGCAGCAGACAGGTTCTAGGGGAGACCCAGTACTTC,CASSRQVLGETQYF
-,-,TRBJ1-2,TRBV5-1,TGCGCCAGCAGCTCGGTTGGGGGGGCGAACTATGGCTACACCTTC,CASSSVGGANYGYTF
TRBD2,-,TRBJ2-7,TRBV6-1,TGTGCCAGCAGTGGGACTAGCTCCTCCTACGAGCAGTACTTC,CASSGTSSSYEQYF
TRBD1,-,TRBJ1-2,TRBV3-1/TRBV3-2,TGTGCCAGCAGCTTCCGCCGGGACAGGGCTGATGGCTACACCTTC,CASSFRRDRADGYTF
-,-,TRBJ2-2,TRBV18,TGTGCCAGCTCACCAGCCGGGGCCGGGGAGCTGTTTTTT,CASSPAGAGELFF
-,-,TRBJ1-2,TRBV2,TGTGCCAGCAGGGAGACAGACCCCTATGGCTACACCTTC,CASRETDPYGYTF
TRBD1,-,TRBJ1-4,TRBV4-2,TGTGCCAGCACCGGAGGGGGCACGGGCGAAAAACTGTTTTTT,CASTGGGTGEKLFF
-,-,TRBJ2-7,TRBV4-2,TGTGCCAGCAGCCGTCAATATAGCGACCGCTACGAGCAGTACTTC,CASSRQYSDRYEQYF
-,-,TRBJ2-1,TRBV7-2,TGTGCCAGCAGCTCCCCGGGGAGGCAACCTAACAATGAGCAGTTCTTC,CASSSPGRQPNNEQFF
-,-,TRBJ1-3,TRBV19,TGTGCCAGTAGTAGAGTGAGCTCTGGAAACACCATATATTTT,CASSRVSSGNTIYF
-,-,TRBJ1-4,TRBV3-1/TRBV3-2,TGTGCCAGCAGCCTAATCAGGGGTACGTCAGGAAAACTGTTTTTT,CASSLIRGTSGKLFF
TRBD1,-,TRBJ1-1,TRBV12-3/TRBV12-4,TGTGCCAGCAGCCTGGGACAGGAGGTTGAAGCTTTCTTT,CASSLGQEVEAFF
TRBD1,-,TRBJ1-1,TRBV11-3,TGTGCCAGCAGCTCAGACAGGGGGCCGAACACTGAAGCTTTCTTT,CASSSDRGPNTEAFF
-,few,TRBJ2-1,TRBV5-1,TGCGCCAGCAGCCCACCCGGGAGTCCGGGTTACAATGAGCAGTTCTTC,CASSPPGSPGYNEQFF
-,-,TRBJ1-3,TRBV19,TGTGCCAGTAGTATTCTTGGAAACACCATATATTTT,CASSILGNTIYF
-,-,TRBJ1-2,TRBV7-9,TGTGCCAGCAGCTTAGGGGGGGGCGTCCGGTATGGCTACACCTTC,CASSLGGGVRYGYTF
-,-,TRBJ1-1,TRBV2,TGTGCCAGCAGTGCCGACACTGAAGCTTTCTTT,CASSADTEAFF
-,-,TRBJ1-1,TRBV27,TGTGCCAGCAGTTTGAGGAGGCGAGGGTACACTGAAGCTTTCTTT,CASSLRRRGYTEAFF
TRBD1,few,TRBJ1-5,TRBV27,TGTGCCAGCAGTTCACGTATTGGACAGGGAAGTTTTAGCAATCAGCCCCAGCATTTT,CASSSRIGQGSFSNQPQHF
-,once,TRBJ1-6,TRBV5-5,TGTGCCAGCAGCGCACGGGGGGCACTTCCATCACCCCTCCACTTT,CASSARGALPSPLHF
-,-,TRBJ2-7,TRBV6-5,TGTGCCAGCAGTACAGTTGGGTACGAGCAGTACTTC,CASSTVGYEQYF
-,-,TRBJ2-7,TRBV7-9,TGTGCCAGCAGCTTTCAGGGATCCTACGAGCAGTACTTC,CASSFQGSYEQYF
-,-,TRBJ1-4,TRBV4-3,TGCGCCAGCAGCCAAGACTGGACCGGGACAATGGGTGAAAAACTGTTTTTT,CASSQDWTGTMGEKLFF